This passage covers 25 T cell receptor beta chains from one sample sequenced in a study of early T cells in non-severe SARS-CoV-2 infection. MiXCR was run by TCRdb on the 5' RACE reads, yielding one entry per CDR3 protein. The sample has some 66,000 distinct CDR3 sequences; around 14% are singletons. The sequenced sample was whole blood. Every receptor here comes from an adult who was a healthcare worker with PCR-confirmed SARS-CoV-2 infection or an uninfected control (not recorded which).

The chain recombines TRBV7-2 with TRBJ2-1, with TRBD2 matching 7 bases. V lost 0 bases to trimming and J lost 0 bases; unmatched junction nucleotides: 5. The CDR3 runs to 17 residues. Germline V gene lookup returns CDR1 SGHTA and CDR2 FQGNSA. The CDR3 region is CASSLAGGGVSYNEQFF. The CDR3 DNA is TGTGCCAGCAGCTTAGCGGGGGGAGGGGTCTCCTACAATGAGCAGTTCTTC.

This sequence joins TRBV20-1 and TRBJ1-2; D is uncertain. CDR3 length: 16 amino acids. The germline CDR1 and CDR2 sequences are DFQATT and SNEGSKA (reference sequence). Trimming removed 0 bases at V and 5 bases at J, with 19 bases between. The CDR3, as DNA: TGCAGTGCTAGAGATCCGCGGGCGGGAACCTTATATGGCTACACCTTC. This gives the protein CSARDPRAGTLYGYTF.

This clonotype showed up many times. The V call is TRBV19, the J call TRBJ1-1; D is undetermined. CDR1 and CDR2 (germline): LNHDA, SQIVND (reference sequence). V shed 0 bases and J shed 1 base, with 3 bases lying between them. CDR3 size: 13 residues. The CDR3 loop is CASSIDGNTEAFF. The CDR3 nucleotides are TGTGCCAGTAGTATAGACGGGAACACTGAAGCTTTCTTT.

Only a few counts were recorded for this clonotype. V and J are TRBV19 and TRBJ2-1; 10 positions match TRBD2. This CDR3 comprises 16 residues. Germline values: CDR1 LNHDA, CDR2 SQIVND (reference sequence). V shed 5 bases, J shed 7 bases, and the junction held 11 bases outside the gene matches. CDR3 nucleotides: TGTGCCAGTAGTGTTATACTAGCGGGGCTTGCGAATGAGCAGTTCTTC. It translates to CASSVILAGLANEQFF.

This clonotype was seen more than once but under ten times. The J gene is TRBJ2-7, the V gene TRBV6-5; possible D gene TRBD2, 6 bases. V gave up 8 bases and J gave up 2 bases, with 19 bases separating them. Germline CDR1 is MNHEY and CDR2 is SVGAGI. The CDR3 loop spans 15 amino acids. In nucleotides, the CDR3 is TGTGCCAGCTCCCACGGGAGTCCAACAACCTACGAGCAGTACTTC. This sequence encodes CASSHGSPTTYEQYF.

There are many counts of this clonotype. The V gene is TRBV11-3, the J gene TRBJ2-3; 10 bases are a match to TRBD2. V gave up 5 bases and J gave up 6 bases; unmatched junction bases: 8. The CDR3 loop spans 15 amino acids. Germline loops: CDR1 SGHNT, CDR2 YENEEA. CDR3 nucleotides: TGTGCCAGCAGCACGGGACTAGCGCAAGGGGATACGCAGTATTTT. It translates to CASSTGLAQGDTQYF.

This clonotype occurred a few times. V and J are TRBV10-3 and TRBJ2-2; D call uncertain. This CDR3 comprises 12 residues. Trimming shortened V by 3 bases and J by 4 bases, and 3 bases separated the two germline ends. The germline V gene encodes CDR1 ENHRY and CDR2 SYGVKD. This CDR3 reads CAISDATGELFF. CDR3 sequence (DNA): TGTGCCATCAGTGATGCCACCGGGGAGCTGTTTTTT.

This clonotype was observed many times. The chain employs TRBV13 and TRBJ2-1, with TRBD1 matching over 7 bases. The CDR3 runs 14 residues. CDR1 PRHDT and CDR2 FYEKMQ come from the germline V gene (reference sequence). V was pared by 7 bases and J by 3 bases, with 6 bases of the junction left unmatched. The chain's CDR3 is CASTTRGIYNEQFF. CDR3 sequence (DNA): TGTGCCAGCACAACCAGGGGGATCTACAATGAGCAGTTCTTC.

This clonotype was seen many times. The conserved closing phenylalanine or tryptophan is absent in this CDR3, likely reflecting a read error. The DNA is omitted, as the CDR3 cannot be located on it reliably, and the CDR3 follows TCRdb's listing. The chain employs TRBV4-1 and TRBJ2-5; the table's D call TRBD2 went unverified against the DNA. The CDR3 extends over 12 residues, inclusive of both ends. The germline gives CDR1 MGHRA, CDR2 YSYEKL. CDR3 residues: CASSLKRLAGRL.

This clonotype was counted at least ten times. J is TRBJ2-1 and V is TRBV3-1, with 11 bases lining up with TRBD2. Germline CDR1 is LGHDT and CDR2 is YNNKEL (reference sequence). CDR3 length: 15 residues. Germline trimming cut 10 bases from V and 6 bases from J; bases unmatched to any gene: 11. The CDR3 reads CATTSPGLAVNEQFF. The CDR3 DNA reads as TGTGCCACTACTTCCCCGGGACTAGCGGTCAATGAGCAGTTCTTC.

V usage is TRBV20-1 and J usage is TRBJ2-5, with D hard to call. This CDR3 comprises 15 residues. V was pared by 0 bases and J by 2 bases, with 13 bases between. The V gene's germline CDR1 is DFQATT and CDR2 SNEGSKA (reference sequence). The CDR3: CSARDRVRAQETQYF. The CDR3 nucleotides are TGCAGTGCTAGAGACCGCGTACGGGCACAAGAGACCCAGTACTTC.

This clonotype was detected a few times. The chain links TRBV14 to TRBJ2-5, with D maybe TRBD1 (5 bases). The V gene lost 4 bases and the J gene lost 0 bases, with 9 bases spanning the gap. Looked up from germline, CDR1 is SGHDN and CDR2 is FVKESK. The CDR3 is 14 residues long. The CDR3 nucleotides are TGTGCCAGCAGCCCAAGACAGTACCAAGAGACCCAGTACTTC. It specifies CASSPRQYQETQYF.

This clonotype was seen at least ten times. The gene calls are TRBV21-1 and TRBJ2-4. TRBV21-1 is noted as a pseudogene. The CDR3 is 14 amino acids. In nucleotides, the CDR3 is TGTGCCAGCAGCAAAGCAGGGTCCAAAAACATTCAGTACTTC. As protein: CASSKAGSKNIQYF.

This clonotype was seen a handful of times. The rearrangement links TRBV2 to TRBJ2-3; TRBD1 is a possible D gene (6 bases). This CDR3 is built from 14 residues. V lost 6 bases and J 1 base, leaving 11 bases between the germline ends. CDR1 SNHLY and CDR2 FYNNEI come from the germline V gene. The CDR3 here is CASRPGHRTDTQYF. The CDR3 nucleotides are TGTGCCAGCAGGCCGGGACACCGCACAGATACGCAGTATTTT.

This clonotype has only a few counts. The rearrangement uses TRBV4-1 and TRBJ2-7; D remains unclear. V gave up 0 bases and J gave up 5 bases, with 8 bases separating them. CDR3 size: 13 residues. CDR1 MGHRA and CDR2 YSYEKL come from the germline V gene. CDR3 sequence: CASSQDLWNEQYF. The CDR3 bases are TGCGCCAGCAGCCAAGATTTATGGAACGAGCAGTACTTC.

This clonotype showed up many times. The chain joins TRBV7-3 to TRBJ2-3, with TRBD2 identical over 8 bases. Germline loops: CDR1 SGHTA, CDR2 FQGTGA. The CDR3 is made up of 14 amino acids. The V gene end was trimmed by 4 bases and the J gene end by 3 bases; junction bases not matched to a gene: 3. CDR3 bases: TGTGCCAGCAGCTCCGGACTAGCAACAGATACGCAGTATTTT. Amino acids: CASSSGLATDTQYF.

This clonotype was recorded a few times. This chain links TRBV7-2 with TRBJ2-1, with 7 bases matching TRBD2. Per germline, CDR1 SGHTA and CDR2 FQGNSA. CDR3 length: 15 residues. V lost 5 bases and J lost 3; bases outside the gene matches: 7. The CDR3 bases are TGTGCCAGCAGCCCCGGGACTACCTACTACAATGAGCAGTTCTTC. It translates to CASSPGTTYYNEQFF. Combining the CDR3 with reference TRBV7-2 and TRBJ2-1 gives the whole variable domain GAGVSQSPSNKVTEKGKDVELRCDPISGHTALYWYRQSLGQGLEFLIYFQGNSAPDKSGLPSDRFSAERTGGSVSTLTIQRTQQEDSAVYLCASSPGTTYYNEQFFGPGTRLTVL.

This clonotype has ten or more counts. The J gene is TRBJ1-1, the V gene TRBV2, with D possibly being TRBD1 (6 bases). The CDR3 runs to 13 residues. Germline lookup yields CDR1 SNHLY and CDR2 FYNNEI. Trimming removed 8 bases from V and 5 bases from J, with 15 bases in between. This CDR3 reads CASCGVGATEAFF. CDR3 sequence (DNA): TGTGCCAGCTGCGGGGTGGGGGCAACTGAAGCTTTCTTT.

V and J are TRBV5-1 and TRBJ1-2, with TRBD1 as a possible D gene (5 bases). Germline CDR1 is SGHRS and CDR2 is YFSETQ. CDR3 length equals 16 residues. Trimming removed 0 bases from V and 4 bases from J, with 16 bases in between. The CDR3 reads CASSLGQSSFGYGYTF. DNA of the CDR3: TGCGCCAGCAGCTTGGGACAGTCTTCGTTCGGCTATGGCTACACCTTC.

This clonotype was observed many times. The CDR3 DNA is TGTGCCTGGGGGCGGACAGGAGGCTACACCTTC. Its protein is CAWGRTGGYTF. This chain connects TRBV30 to TRBJ1-2; 7 positions agree with TRBD1. Germline CDR1 reads GTSNPN; CDR2 reads SVGIG (reference sequence). The J segment lost 8 bases and the V segment lost 5 bases, leaving 5 bases of the junction unmatched. The CDR3 has 11 amino acids.

J is TRBJ2-1 and V is TRBV6-2 or TRBV6-3; 11 bases map to TRBD2. The germline CDR1 and CDR2 sequences are MNHEY and SVGEGT. The V gene end was trimmed by 4 bases and the J gene end by 7 bases; junction bases not matched to a gene: 12. The CDR3 extends over 17 amino acids. The CDR3 nucleotides are TGTGCCAGCAGTTTCCGGGGTAGCGGGAGGGCCCGGAATGAGCAGTTCTTC. This gives the protein CASSFRGSGRARNEQFF.

This clonotype showed up many times. The rearrangement uses TRBV9 and TRBJ1-1; D ambiguous. CDR3 length: 14 residues. V lost 0 bases and J 1 base, leaving 7 bases between the germline ends. The germline V gene has CDR1 SGDLS and CDR2 YYNGEE. This CDR3 is CASSVGTENTEAFF. The CDR3 nucleotides read TGTGCCAGCAGCGTAGGCACAGAGAACACTGAAGCTTTCTTT.

The table lists this clonotype with many counts. The rearrangement links TRBV3-1 to TRBJ2-2; D gene unclear. Germline loops: CDR1 LGHDT, CDR2 YNNKEL (reference sequence). Trimming shortened V by 1 base and J by 3 bases, and 6 bases separated the two germline ends. There are 14 residues in the CDR3. DNA of the CDR3: TGTGCCAGCAGCCAAGTCCCCGACACCGGGGAGCTGTTTTTT. It is translated as CASSQVPDTGELFF.

The V and J genes are TRBV24-1 and TRBJ1-6, with 11 bases identical to TRBD1. V lost 4 bases and J lost 7; bases outside the gene matches: 2. In germline, CDR1 is KGHDR, CDR2 SFDVKD. The CDR3 has 15 residues. CDR3 in amino acids: CATSEGQGANSPLHF. The CDR3 DNA reads as TGTGCCACCAGTGAAGGACAGGGGGCGAATTCACCCCTCCACTTT.

This chain uses TRBV5-6 with TRBJ2-3; the D is unclear. This CDR3 comprises 13 residues. Per germline, CDR1 SGHDT and CDR2 YYEEEE. Trimming stripped 3 bases from V and 5 bases from J, with 10 bases between. The CDR3 coding sequence is TGTGCCAGCAGCTCGTCAACAGAAGATACGCAGTATTTT. Translated, it gives CASSSSTEDTQYF.